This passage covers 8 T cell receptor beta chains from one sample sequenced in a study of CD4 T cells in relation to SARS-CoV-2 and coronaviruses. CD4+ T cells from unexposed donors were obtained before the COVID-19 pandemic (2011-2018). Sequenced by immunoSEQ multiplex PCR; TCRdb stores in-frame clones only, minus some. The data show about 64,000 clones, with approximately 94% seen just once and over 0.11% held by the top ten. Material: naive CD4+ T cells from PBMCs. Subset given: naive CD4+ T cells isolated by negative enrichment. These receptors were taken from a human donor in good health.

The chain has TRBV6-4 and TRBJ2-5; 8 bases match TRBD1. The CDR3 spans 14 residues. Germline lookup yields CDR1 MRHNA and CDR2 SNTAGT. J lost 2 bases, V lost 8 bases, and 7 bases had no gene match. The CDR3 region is CASASGQDQETQYF. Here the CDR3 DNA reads TGTGCCAGCGCTTCGGGACAGGATCAAGAGACCCAGTACTTC.

The DNA of the CDR3 is TGTGCCACCAGTCCCTCCCTAAGGGCTAGCGGGAGTCTGTTGGCAGATACGCAGTATTTT. Its translation is CATSPSLRASGSLLADTQYF. The V call is TRBV24-1, the J call TRBJ2-3, with 10 nucleotides matching TRBD2. The CDR3 sequence is 20 residues long. Per germline, CDR1 KGHDR and CDR2 SFDVKD. The J segment lost 4 bases and the V segment lost 6 bases, leaving 21 bases of the junction unmatched.

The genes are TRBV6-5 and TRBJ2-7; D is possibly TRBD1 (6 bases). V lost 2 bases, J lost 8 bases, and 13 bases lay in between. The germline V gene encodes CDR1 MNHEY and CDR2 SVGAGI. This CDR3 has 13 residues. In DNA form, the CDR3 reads TGTGCCAGCAGTTACACCCGGACAGAACAGCAGTACTTC. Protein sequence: CASSYTRTEQQYF.

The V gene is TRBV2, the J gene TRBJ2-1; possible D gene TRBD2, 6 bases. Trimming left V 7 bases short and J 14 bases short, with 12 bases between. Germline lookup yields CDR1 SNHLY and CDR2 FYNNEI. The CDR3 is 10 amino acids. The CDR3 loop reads CASNRREEFF. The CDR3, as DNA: TGTGCCAGCAATCGCAGGGAGGAGTTCTTC. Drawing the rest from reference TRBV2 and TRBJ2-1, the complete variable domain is EPEVTQTPSHQVTQMGQEVILRCVPISNHLYFYWYRQILGQKVEFLVSFYNNEISEKSEIFDDQFSVERPDGSNFTLKIRSTKLEDSAMYFCASNRREEFFGPGTRLTVL.

The CDR3 bases are TGTGCCAGTAGTATAGTGGCGTCCCTTTACAATGAGCAGTTCTTC. Its translation: CASSIVASLYNEQFF. The gene calls are TRBV19 and TRBJ2-1; D remains unclear. Per the germline V gene, CDR1 is LNHDA and CDR2 is SQIVND (reference sequence). The CDR3 extends over 15 amino acids. V was shortened by 1 base and J by 4 bases, with 11 bases between the two germline ends.

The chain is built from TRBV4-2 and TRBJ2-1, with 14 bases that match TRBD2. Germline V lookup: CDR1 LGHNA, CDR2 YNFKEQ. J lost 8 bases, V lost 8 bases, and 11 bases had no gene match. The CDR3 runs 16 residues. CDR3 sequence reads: CASVKGTSGSFYEQFF. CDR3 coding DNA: TGTGCCAGCGTAAAAGGGACTAGCGGGAGTTTCTATGAGCAGTTCTTC.

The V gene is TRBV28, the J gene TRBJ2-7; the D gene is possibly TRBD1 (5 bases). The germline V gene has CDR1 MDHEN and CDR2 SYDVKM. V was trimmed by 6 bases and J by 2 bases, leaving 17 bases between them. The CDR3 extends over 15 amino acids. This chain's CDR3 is CASSPYDRPTYEQYF. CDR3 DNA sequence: TGTGCCAGCAGCCCTTATGACAGACCAACCTACGAGCAGTACTTC.

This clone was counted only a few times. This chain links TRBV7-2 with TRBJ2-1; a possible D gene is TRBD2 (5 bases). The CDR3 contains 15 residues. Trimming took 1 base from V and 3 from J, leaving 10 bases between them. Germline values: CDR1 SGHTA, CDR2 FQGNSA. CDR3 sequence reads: CASSLGGEVYNEQFF. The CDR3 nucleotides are TGTGCCAGCAGCTTAGGGGGAGAGGTCTACAATGAGCAGTTCTTC.